Listed below are T cell receptor beta chains from one sample, sequenced in a study of blood T cell repertoires in COVID-19. Clones were sequenced by immunoSEQ multiplex PCR, and TCRdb holds only the in-frame ones, with some missing. The sample shows just under 300,000 clones, 70% to 90% of them seen only once. What was sequenced was peripheral blood. The receptors were gathered from a man between 65 and 85 years old with acute or convalescent COVID-19. CDR3s include the opening cysteine and the closing phenylalanine or tryptophan. A D gene is named only where the DNA matches it firmly. Size is omitted from some rows. Given values are once, few, many or a class for expanded clones.

cdr3_length,d_call,clone_size,j_call,v_call,cdr3_nt,cdr3_aa
12,.,.,TRBJ1-2,TRBV6-5,TGTGCCAGCAAGACCCGGGAGGATGGCTACACCTTC,CASKTREDGYTF
14,.,.,TRBJ1-3,TRBV29-1,TGCAGCGTTGGCGGCGGAGCCTCTGGAAACACCATATATTTT,CSVGGGASGNTIYF
14,TRBD1,.,TRBJ1-3,TRBV7-6,TGTGCCAGCAGCCCGGGACAGGGAGGAAACACCATATATTTT,CASSPGQGGNTIYF
16,TRBD2,.,TRBJ2-5,TRBV7-2,TGTGCCAGCAGCTTAGGGGCGGGAGTTCTGTGGGAGACCCAGTACTTC,CASSLGAGVLWETQYF
14,TRBD1,few,TRBJ1-1,TRBV7-2,TGTGCCAGCAGACGCGACAGGGGAGGAGCTGAAGCTTTCTTT,CASRRDRGGAEAFF
15,.,.,TRBJ2-7,TRBV7-9,TGTGCCAGCAGCTTAGAAGCAGGTCCCCGATACGAGCAGTACTTC,CASSLEAGPRYEQYF
15,TRBD2,once,TRBJ2-5,TRBV28,TGTGCCAGCAGTTTAAGGCTAGCGGGTCTGGAGACCCAGTACTTC,CASSLRLAGLETQYF
13,.,.,TRBJ2-7,TRBV14,TGTGCCAGCAGCTCAATCCAGGCCTACGAGCAGTACTTC,CASSSIQAYEQYF
15,.,.,TRBJ1-4,TRBV19,TGTGCCAGTAGTTCCTCGGGACTTCGGGAGGAAAAACTGTTTTTT,CASSSSGLREEKLFF
17,TRBD1,few,TRBJ2-7,TRBV10-3,TGTGCCATCAGTGAGGGGGGGACAGGGGGCATCCCCTACGAGCAGTACTTC,CAISEGGTGGIPYEQYF
13,.,.,TRBJ2-5,TRBV7-2,TGTGCCAGCAGCTTAGGAGTTTCGGGGACCCAGTACTTC,CASSLGVSGTQYF
12,TRBD1,.,TRBJ2-7,TRBV10-3,TGTGCCATTGGACAGGGGGAACACGAGCAGTACTTC,CAIGQGEHEQYF
14,TRBD1,.,TRBJ2-7,TRBV5-4,TGTGCCAGCAGCTTGGGGACAGGACTCTACGAGCAGTACTTC,CASSLGTGLYEQYF
15,TRBD2,.,TRBJ2-3,TRBV28,TGTGCCAGCAGGGGGACTAGCGGGGGCACAGATACGCAGTATTTT,CASRGTSGGTDTQYF
15,TRBD1,.,TRBJ1-1,TRBV5-1,TGCGCCAGCAGCTTGTTCGGCAGGGGGGACACTGAAGCTTTCTTT,CASSLFGRGDTEAFF
13,TRBD2,few,TRBJ2-1,TRBV12-3/TRBV12-4,TGTGCCAGCAGTTCCACTAGCGGGGGCGAGCAGTTCTTC,CASSSTSGGEQFF
14,TRBD1,.,TRBJ2-7,TRBV23-1,TGCGCCACGCCCCCCGGGACAGGGGGTAACGAGCAGTACTTC,CATPPGTGGNEQYF
17,.,once,TRBJ1-2,TRBV11-2,TGTGCCAGCAGCTTCCCCGTCGGTACTCAAGCTAACTATGGCTACACCTTC,CASSFPVGTQANYGYTF
13,.,once,TRBJ1-3,TRBV3-1/TRBV3-2,TGTGCCAGCAGCCAACGTTCGGGAAACACCATATATTTT,CASSQRSGNTIYF
14,.,.,TRBJ1-2,TRBV24-1,TGTGCCACCAGTGATTTGGGCGGGGACTATGGCTACACCTTC,CATSDLGGDYGYTF
17,.,.,TRBJ2-2,TRBV9,TGTGCCAGCAGCGTAGGGGTGGGAGCGGCGAACACCGGGGAGCTGTTTTTT,CASSVGVGAANTGELFF
12,.,.,TRBJ1-4,TRBV30,TGTGCCTGCCGGCCAGGTAATGAAAAACTGTTTTTT,CACRPGNEKLFF
16,TRBD2,.,TRBJ2-1,TRBV6-2/TRBV6-3,TGTGCCAGCAGTTACAGGACTAGCTCCGTGTACAATGAGCAGTTCTTC,CASSYRTSSVYNEQFF
14,TRBD1,.,TRBJ2-2,TRBV3-1/TRBV3-2,TGTGCCAGCAGCGGACAGGGGGACACCGGGGAGCTGTTTTTT,CASSGQGDTGELFF
13,TRBD1,many,TRBJ1-2,TRBV30,TGTGCCTGGAGTGTACACAGGGGTAATGGCTACACCTTC,CAWSVHRGNGYTF
15,.,.,TRBJ1-6,TRBV5-1,TGCGCCAGCAGCTTGGAGATGGAGACTAATTCACCCCTCCACTTT,CASSLEMETNSPLHF
16,TRBD1,.,TRBJ1-6,TRBV4-3,TGCGCCAGCAGCCAAGCGTGGGACAGGCCGATTTCACCCCTCCACTTT,CASSQAWDRPISPLHF
19,TRBD1,.,TRBJ2-6,TRBV3-1/TRBV3-2,TGTGCCAGCAGACCTCAATCGGGACAGGGGAACTCTGGGGCCAACGTCCTGACTTTC,CASRPQSGQGNSGANVLTF
18,TRBD2,once,TRBJ2-1,TRBV10-3,TGTGCCATCAGTGAGTCCGCGGGGGGGAAATTTGCCCACAATGAGCAGTTCTTC,CAISESAGGKFAHNEQFF
13,.,few,TRBJ1-1,TRBV18,TGTGCCAGCTCACCGCGACAAGACACTGAAGCTTTCTTT,CASSPRQDTEAFF
17,TRBD2,.,TRBJ2-3,TRBV7-2,TGTGCCAGCAGCTTAGAGGGTAGCGGGGCCACTACAGATACGCAGTATTTT,CASSLEGSGATTDTQYF
19,.,.,TRBJ1-2,TRBV19,TGTGCCAGTAGTATCATCCTGACCCGGGGTAGAGGAGATAACTATGGCTACACCTTC,CASSIILTRGRGDNYGYTF
14,.,.,TRBJ1-3,TRBV30,TGTGCCTGCATAGGACAGAGCTCTGGAAACACCATATATTTT,CACIGQSSGNTIYF
15,.,.,TRBJ2-1,TRBV24-1,TGTGCCACCAGCACGCCTGCGGGACAGTGGAATGAGCAGTTCTTC,CATSTPAGQWNEQFF
15,.,.,TRBJ1-1,TRBV7-8,TGTGCCAGCAGCTCCCGCGGACAGATGAACACTGAAGCTTTCTTT,CASSSRGQMNTEAFF
18,.,.,TRBJ1-6,TRBV21-1,TGTGCCAGCAGCAACGGGACAGGGGGCTCCGAGAAGTATTCACCCCTCCACTTT,CASSNGTGGSEKYSPLHF
15,TRBD2,.,TRBJ2-1,TRBV7-2,TGTGCCAGCAGCGCCACTAGCGGAGCCAACAATGAGCAGTTCTTC,CASSATSGANNEQFF
15,.,.,TRBJ2-1,TRBV7-2,TGTGCCAGCTCACCGGCAGGGCCAAGTTACAATGAGCAGTTCTTC,CASSPAGPSYNEQFF
13,.,once,TRBJ1-4,TRBV7-8,TGTGCCAGCAGCTTAGAGACTGGGGAAAAACTGTTTTTT,CASSLETGEKLFF
16,.,.,TRBJ2-5,TRBV4-3,TGCGCCAGCAGCCAAGATAGAATTGGAGGAAGAGAGACCCAGTACTTC,CASSQDRIGGRETQYF
16,TRBD2,once,TRBJ2-1,TRBV7-2,TGTGCCAGCAGCCTGAGGACTAGCGGGAGAACGGATGAGCAGTTCTTC,CASSLRTSGRTDEQFF
12,TRBD2,.,TRBJ2-1,TRBV30,TGTGCCTGGAGTACCAGCGGGAGGCCTCAGTTCTTC,CAWSTSGRPQFF
16,TRBD1,.,TRBJ2-3,TRBV7-2,TGTGCCAGCACCCCCGGGTATGACAGGGGCACAGATACGCAGTATTTT,CASTPGYDRGTDTQYF
12,.,.,TRBJ1-2,TRBV4-1,TGCGCCAGCAGCGAGATGAACTATGGCTACACCTTC,CASSEMNYGYTF
15,TRBD1,.,TRBJ2-1,TRBV9,TGTGCCAGCAGTCTGACCGGGACAGGGGTTAATGAGCAGTTCTTC,CASSLTGTGVNEQFF
14,.,.,TRBJ2-5,TRBV7-2,TGTGCCAGCAGCGGGCTGCAGGGCGTCGGGACCCAGTACTTC,CASSGLQGVGTQYF
14,.,.,TRBJ1-5,TRBV13,TGTGCCAGCAGTCGTGGGAGGGGCAATCAGCCCCAGCATTTT,CASSRGRGNQPQHF
12,TRBD1,.,TRBJ1-6,TRBV7-9,TGTGCCGGGGGACAGGATCATTCACCCCTCCACTTT,CAGGQDHSPLHF
14,.,.,TRBJ2-5,TRBV27,TGTGCCAGCAGTTCGGGACTGCCCTCGGAGACCCAGTACTTC,CASSSGLPSETQYF
15,.,.,TRBJ1-1,TRBV2,TGTGCCAGCAGTGAACCAGACAAACCGAACACTGAAGCTTTCTTT,CASSEPDKPNTEAFF
15,.,.,TRBJ2-1,TRBV7-2,TGTGCCAGCAGCTTTTTCCCGGGCTCCTACAATGAGCAGTTCTTC,CASSFFPGSYNEQFF
16,TRBD1,once,TRBJ2-2,TRBV5-5,TGTGCCAGCAGCTTGGGACCAGGGGGGAACACCGGGGAGCTGTTTTTT,CASSLGPGGNTGELFF